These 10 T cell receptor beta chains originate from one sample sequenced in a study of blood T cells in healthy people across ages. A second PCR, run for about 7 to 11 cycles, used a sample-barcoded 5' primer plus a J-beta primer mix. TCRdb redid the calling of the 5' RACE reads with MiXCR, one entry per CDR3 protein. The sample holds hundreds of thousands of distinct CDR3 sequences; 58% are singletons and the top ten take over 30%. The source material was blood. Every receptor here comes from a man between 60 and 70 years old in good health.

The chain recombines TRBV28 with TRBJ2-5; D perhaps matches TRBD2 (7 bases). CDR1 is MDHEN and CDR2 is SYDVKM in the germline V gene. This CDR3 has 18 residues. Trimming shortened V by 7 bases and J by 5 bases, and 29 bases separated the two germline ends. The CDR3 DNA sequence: TGTGCCAGCACCCCACTATCTTGGCTAGTGGGGGGGCGTGAGACCCAGTACTTC. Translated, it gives CASTPLSWLVGGRETQYF.

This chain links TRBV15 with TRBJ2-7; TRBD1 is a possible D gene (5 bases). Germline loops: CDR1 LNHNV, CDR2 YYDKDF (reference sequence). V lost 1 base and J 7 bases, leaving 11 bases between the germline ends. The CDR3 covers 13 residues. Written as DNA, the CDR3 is TGTGCCACCAGCAGAGCCAGGGTGGGTGAGCAGTACTTC. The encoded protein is CATSRARVGEQYF. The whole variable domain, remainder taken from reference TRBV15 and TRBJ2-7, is DAMVIQNPRYQVTQFGKPVTLSCSQTLNHNVMYWYQQKSSQAPKLLFHYYDKDFNNEADTPDNFQSRRPNTSFCFLDIRSPGLGDTAMYLCATSRARVGEQYFGPGTRLTVT.

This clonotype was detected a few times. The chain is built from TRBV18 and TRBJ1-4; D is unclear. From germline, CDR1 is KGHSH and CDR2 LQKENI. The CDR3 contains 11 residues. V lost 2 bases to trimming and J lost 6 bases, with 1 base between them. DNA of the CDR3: TGTGCCAGCTCACCAGATGAAAAACTGTTTTTT. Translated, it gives CASSPDEKLFF.

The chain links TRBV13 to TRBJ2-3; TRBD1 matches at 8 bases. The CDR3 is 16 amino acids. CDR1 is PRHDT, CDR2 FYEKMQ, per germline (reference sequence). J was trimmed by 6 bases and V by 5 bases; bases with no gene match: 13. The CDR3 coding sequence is TGTGCCAGCAGCCTAAGCAGGGGGCATTCGGCGGATACGCAGTATTTT. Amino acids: CASSLSRGHSADTQYF.

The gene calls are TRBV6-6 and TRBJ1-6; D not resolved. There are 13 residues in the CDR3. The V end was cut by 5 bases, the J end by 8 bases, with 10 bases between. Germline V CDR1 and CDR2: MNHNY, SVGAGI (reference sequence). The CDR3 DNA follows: TGTGCCAGCAGTATTCGACCAGATTCACCCCTCCACTTT. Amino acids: CASSIRPDSPLHF.

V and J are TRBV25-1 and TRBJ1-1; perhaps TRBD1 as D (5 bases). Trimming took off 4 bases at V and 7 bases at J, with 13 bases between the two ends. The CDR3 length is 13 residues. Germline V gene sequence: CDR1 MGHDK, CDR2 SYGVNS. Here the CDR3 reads CASSAEGLREAFF. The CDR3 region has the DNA TGTGCCAGCAGTGCGGAGGGGTTACGTGAAGCTTTCTTT.

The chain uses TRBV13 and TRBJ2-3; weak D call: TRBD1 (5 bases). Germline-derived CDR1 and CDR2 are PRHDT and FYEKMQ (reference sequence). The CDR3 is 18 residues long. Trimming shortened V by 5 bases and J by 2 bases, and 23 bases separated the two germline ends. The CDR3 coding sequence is TGTGCCAGCAGCCCCAAGAGTCGGCTCTTAGGGGCCACAGATACGCAGTATTTT. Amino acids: CASSPKSRLLGATDTQYF.

CDR3: CSARSSGGAAKFSYNEQFF. CDR3 nucleotides: TGCAGTGCCCGGTCTAGCGGGGGGGCCGCTAAATTCTCCTACAATGAGCAGTTCTTC. J is TRBJ2-1 and V is TRBV20-1, with 12 nucleotides matching TRBD2. Germline V gives CDR1 DFQATT, CDR2 SNEGSKA (reference sequence). The CDR3 is 19 amino acids. J gave up 0 bases and V 6 bases, and 15 bases lay outside the gene matches.

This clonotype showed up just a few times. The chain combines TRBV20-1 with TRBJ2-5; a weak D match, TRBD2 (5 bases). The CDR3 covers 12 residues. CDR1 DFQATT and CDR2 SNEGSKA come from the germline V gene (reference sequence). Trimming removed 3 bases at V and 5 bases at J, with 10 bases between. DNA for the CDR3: TGCAGTGCTAGGTCCCCGGGGGAGACCCAGTACTTC. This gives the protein CSARSPGETQYF.

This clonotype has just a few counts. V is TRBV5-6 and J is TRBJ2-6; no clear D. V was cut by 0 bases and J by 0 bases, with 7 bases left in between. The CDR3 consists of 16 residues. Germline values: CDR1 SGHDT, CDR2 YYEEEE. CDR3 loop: CASSLEIHSGANVLTF. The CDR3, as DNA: TGTGCCAGCAGCTTGGAAATCCACTCTGGGGCCAACGTCCTGACTTTC.